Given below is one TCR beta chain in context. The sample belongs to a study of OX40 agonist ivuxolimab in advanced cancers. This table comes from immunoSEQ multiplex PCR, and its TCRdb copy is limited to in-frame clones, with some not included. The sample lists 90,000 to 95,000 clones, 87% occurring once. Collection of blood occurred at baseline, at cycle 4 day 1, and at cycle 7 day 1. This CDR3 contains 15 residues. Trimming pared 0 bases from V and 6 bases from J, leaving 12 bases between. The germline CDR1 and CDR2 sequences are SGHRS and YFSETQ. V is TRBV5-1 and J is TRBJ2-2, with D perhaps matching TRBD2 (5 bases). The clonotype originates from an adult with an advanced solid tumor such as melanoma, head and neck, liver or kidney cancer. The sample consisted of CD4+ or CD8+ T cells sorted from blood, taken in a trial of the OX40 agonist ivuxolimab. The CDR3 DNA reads TGCGCCAGCAGCTTGGTGCAGTCGGGGTCCGGGGAGCTGTTTTTT. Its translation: CASSLVQSGSGELFF.